This is a list of T cell receptor beta chains from one sample in a study of post-analysis software for immune sequencing data. In TCRdb, the PCR reads were re-called with MiXCR into one record per CDR3 protein. The sample lists 450,000 or so distinct CDR3 sequences, nearly 45% seen once, with over 10% in the top ten. The sample was blood. These TCRs come from a girl aged 10 to 17 with multiple sclerosis. The conserved cysteine and the conserved F or W are not part of the CDR3 here.

v_gene,j_gene,CDR3aa
TRBV7-3,TRBJ1-2,ASSLGDRDINYGYT
TRBV13,TRBJ1-5,ASSLGEGSHQPQH
TRBV4-1,TRBJ1-6,ASSLDSNRWGLNSPLH
TRBV10-3,TRBJ1-2,AISESAGGYGYT
TRBV5-1,TRBJ2-3,ASSFTTSDSTDTQY
TRBV20-1,TRBJ2-1,SARDFLWGQGSHNEQF
TRBV4-1,TRBJ2-1,ASSQERAGVTYNEQF
TRBV29-1,TRBJ1-2,SALDRGGYGYT
TRBV7-2,TRBJ2-3,ASSLGTGDTQY
TRBV12-3/TRBV12-4,TRBJ1-2,ASSFGTNYGYT
TRBV6-5,TRBJ2-3,ASSASGRSTDTQY
TRBV20-1,TRBJ2-7,SAAGFPYEQY
TRBV2,TRBJ2-1,ASSDPTGGSSNEQF
TRBV7-9,TRBJ2-5,ASSLVQRESPETQY
TRBV6-2/TRBV6-3,TRBJ2-3,ASSYPGLAGGPQTDTDTQY
TRBV9,TRBJ2-6,ASSEGDRGRFTGANVLT
TRBV5-1,TRBJ2-7,ASRVDIPYEQY
TRBV11-2,TRBJ1-4,ASSWGGQNEKLF
TRBV4-2,TRBJ2-6,ASSQDSPQSSGANVLT
TRBV6-6,.,ASSYNRGLYEQY
TRBV6-2/TRBV6-3,TRBJ1-5,ASGYSGRGVGQPQH
TRBV29-1,TRBJ1-1,SAARRGNTEAF
TRBV27,TRBJ1-1,ASSKRENTEAF
TRBV7-2,TRBJ2-1,ASSSLPLSYNEQF
TRBV20-1,TRBJ2-1,SASPLAGLPYNEQF
TRBV4-2,TRBJ2-7,ASSQDYGRDYEQY
TRBV4-3,TRBJ1-2,ASSQRLSLDRGLRYT
TRBV29-1,TRBJ2-7,SVRLRDRGVYEQY
TRBV29-1,TRBJ1-1,SVDGRTDRGPNTEAF
TRBV9,TRBJ2-2,ASSVGVGRGNTGELF
TRBV18,TRBJ2-3,ASHPMLAAGTDTQY
TRBV4-1,TRBJ2-4,ASSQDSRQKENIQY
TRBV7-9,TRBJ1-5,ASSIGSGDGNQPQH
TRBV5-1,TRBJ2-5,ASSLQGLEETQY
TRBV5-1,TRBJ2-1,ASSLSASGRYNEQF
TRBV28,TRBJ1-2,ASSLVTNYYGYT
TRBV20-1,TRBJ1-5,SARDPTGVNQPQH
TRBV7-2,TRBJ1-5,ASSFQGQVSNQPQH
TRBV5-1,TRBJ2-5,ASSPVDRQETQY
TRBV12-3/TRBV12-4,TRBJ2-5,ASSSSVAGVQETQY
TRBV7-2,TRBJ2-7,ASSPGKGEIGYEQY
TRBV6-1,TRBJ2-1,ASIRLAGYNEQF
TRBV29-1,TRBJ2-7,SVEGTSGINYEQY